This passage covers 9 T cell receptor beta chains from one sample sequenced in a study of cytomegalovirus exposure and HLA in healthy donors. PCR amplification relied on 60 Vbeta primers (plus 13 Jbeta primers). The repertoire was sequenced with immunoSEQ multiplex PCR; TCRdb's copy has only in-frame clones and lacks some. Of some 130,000 clones in the sample, under 90% were seen once. Sequencing was done on a sample of PBMCs. These receptors all come from a man younger than 30 in good health and CMV-seronegative.

The gene calls are TRBV5-1 and TRBJ2-1, with 7 bases lining up with TRBD1. Germline V gene data show CDR1 as SGHRS and CDR2 as YFSETQ. V gave up 2 bases and J gave up 1 base; unmatched junction bases: 3. This CDR3 contains 15 residues. The CDR3 coding sequence is TGCGCCAGCAGCTTAGAGGGACAGTCCTACAATGAGCAGTTCTTC. Translation: CASSLEGQSYNEQFF.

The genes are TRBV28 and TRBJ1-1, with a tentative D call TRBD1 (6 bases). Germline loops: CDR1 MDHEN, CDR2 SYDVKM. The CDR3 covers 14 residues. With 3 bases removed from V and 3 bases from J, the gap between germline ends came to 11 bases. CDR3 bases: TGTGCCAGCAGTTTGACAGGAAGGGACACTGAAGCTTTCTTT. Encoded protein: CASSLTGRDTEAFF. Variable domain in full (rest from reference TRBV28 and TRBJ1-1): DVKVTQSSRYLVKRTGEKVFLECVQDMDHENMFWYRQDPGLGLRLIYFSYDVKMKEKGDIPEGYSVSREKKERFSLILESASTNQTSMYLCASSLTGRDTEAFFGQGTRLTVV.

This chain joins TRBV4-3 and TRBJ1-1; D is unclear. This CDR3 spans 12 amino acids. The germline gives CDR1 LGHNA, CDR2 YSLEER. V lost 4 bases to trimming and J lost 6 bases, with 9 bases between them. CDR3 loop: CASSLYPAEAFF. DNA of the CDR3: TGCGCCAGCAGCCTCTACCCCGCTGAAGCTTTCTTT.

The rearrangement joins TRBV28 to TRBJ2-7; D is uncertain. CDR3 length: 13 amino acids. V lost 6 bases, J lost 0 bases, and 9 bases lay in between. CDR1 MDHEN and CDR2 SYDVKM come from the germline V gene. Here the CDR3 reads CASSSRYSYEQYF. The CDR3 nucleotides read TGTGCCAGCAGCTCCAGGTACTCCTACGAGCAGTACTTC. The full variable domain, in which reference TRBV28 and TRBJ2-7 provide the parts outside the CDR3, is DVKVTQSSRYLVKRTGEKVFLECVQDMDHENMFWYRQDPGLGLRLIYFSYDVKMKEKGDIPEGYSVSREKKERFSLILESASTNQTSMYLCASSSRYSYEQYFGPGTRLTVT.

The genes are TRBV7-9 and TRBJ1-1; no reliable D call. V lost 1 base and J 3 bases, leaving 9 bases between the germline ends. The germline CDR1 and CDR2 sequences are SEHNR and FQNEAQ (reference sequence). This CDR3 spans 14 amino acids. CDR3 sequence: CASSLVRQDTEAFF. The CDR3 coding sequence is TGTGCCAGCAGCTTAGTCCGTCAGGACACTGAAGCTTTCTTT.

V is TRBV4-1 and J is TRBJ2-5; TRBD2 matches at 8 bases. The junction had 6 bases not matched to a gene; V was cut back by 1 base and J by 5 bases. CDR1 and CDR2 from the germline V gene are MGHRA and YSYEKL. The CDR3 totals 15 residues. The CDR3: CASSQVGTSGETQYF. For the CDR3, the DNA is TGCGCCAGCAGCCAAGTAGGGACTAGTGGGGAGACCCAGTACTTC.

The chain couples TRBV10-1 to TRBJ2-5; D perhaps matches TRBD2 (6 bases). Germline-derived CDR1 and CDR2 are WNHNN and SYGVQD (reference sequence). The CDR3 loop spans 16 amino acids. Trimming took off 0 bases at V and 2 bases at J, with 13 bases between the two ends. In DNA form, the CDR3 reads TGCGCCAGCAGTGAGTCGAACCGGGGGAGTCAAGAGACCCAGTACTTC. Its protein product is CASSESNRGSQETQYF.

The CDR3 reads CASTLEGGNQPQHF. CDR3 coding DNA: TGTGCCAGCACCCTTGAGGGCGGCAATCAGCCCCAGCATTTT. The chain employs TRBV28 and TRBJ1-5, with D hard to call. V dropped 7 bases and J dropped 2 bases, with 12 bases sitting between them. The CDR3 totals 14 residues. Germline values: CDR1 MDHEN, CDR2 SYDVKM.

The chain links TRBV6-4 to TRBJ2-3, with 9 bases identical to TRBD2. Unmatched junction bases numbered 1, after V lost 4 bases and J lost 2 bases. The V gene's germline CDR1 is MRHNA and CDR2 SNTAGT. This CDR3 has 14 residues. The CDR3 spells CASSGGGATDTQYF. The CDR3 DNA follows: TGTGCCAGCAGTGGCGGGGGGGCCACAGATACGCAGTATTTT.